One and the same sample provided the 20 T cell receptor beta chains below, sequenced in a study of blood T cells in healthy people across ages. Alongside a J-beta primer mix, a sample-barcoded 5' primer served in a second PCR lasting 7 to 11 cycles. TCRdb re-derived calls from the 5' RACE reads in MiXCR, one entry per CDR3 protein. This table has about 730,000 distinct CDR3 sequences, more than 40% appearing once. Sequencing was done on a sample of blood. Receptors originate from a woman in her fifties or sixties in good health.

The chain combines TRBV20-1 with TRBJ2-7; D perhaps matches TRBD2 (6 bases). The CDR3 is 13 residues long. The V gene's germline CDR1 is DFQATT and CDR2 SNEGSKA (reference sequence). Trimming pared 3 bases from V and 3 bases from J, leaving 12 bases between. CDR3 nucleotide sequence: TGCAGTGCTAGGCCCGCGGGACTCTACGAGCAGTACTTC. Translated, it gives CSARPAGLYEQYF.

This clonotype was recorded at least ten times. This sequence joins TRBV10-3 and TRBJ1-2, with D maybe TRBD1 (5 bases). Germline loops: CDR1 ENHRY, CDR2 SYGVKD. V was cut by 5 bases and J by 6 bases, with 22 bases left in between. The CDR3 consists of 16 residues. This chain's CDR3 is CAISSGTSMRSNGYTF. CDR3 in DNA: TGTGCCATCAGTTCCGGGACCAGCATGCGGAGCAATGGCTACACCTTC.

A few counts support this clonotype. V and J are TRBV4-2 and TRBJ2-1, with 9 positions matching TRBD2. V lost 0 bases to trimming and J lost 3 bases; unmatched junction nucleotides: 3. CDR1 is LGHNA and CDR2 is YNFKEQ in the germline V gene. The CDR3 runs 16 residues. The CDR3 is CASSQDGAGGYNEQFF. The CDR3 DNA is TGTGCCAGCAGCCAAGATGGAGCGGGAGGCTACAATGAGCAGTTCTTC.

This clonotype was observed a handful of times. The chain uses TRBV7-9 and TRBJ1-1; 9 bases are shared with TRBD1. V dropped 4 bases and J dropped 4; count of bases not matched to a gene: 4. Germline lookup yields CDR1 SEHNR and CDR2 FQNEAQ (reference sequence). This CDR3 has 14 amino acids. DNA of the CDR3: TGTGCCAGCAGCTGGCCGGACAGGGGCACTGAAGCTTTCTTT. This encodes CASSWPDRGTEAFF.

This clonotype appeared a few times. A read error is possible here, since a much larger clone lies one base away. CDR3 DNA: TGTGCCAGCAGCTTAGCCGGGACCCAGTACTTC. Translation: CASSLAGTQYF. The chain recombines TRBV7-2 with TRBJ2-3; no clear D. The closer fit of TRBJ2-5 to the DNA end suggests the J call may be wrong. Germline V gene sequence: CDR1 SGHTA, CDR2 FQGNSA. The CDR3 loop spans 11 amino acids.

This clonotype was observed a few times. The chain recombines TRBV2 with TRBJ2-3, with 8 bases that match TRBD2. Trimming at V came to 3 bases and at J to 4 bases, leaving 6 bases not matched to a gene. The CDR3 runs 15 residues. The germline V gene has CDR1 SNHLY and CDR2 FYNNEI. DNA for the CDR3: TGTGCCAGCAGTGAGAGACGGGGGGGAGCAGATACGCAGTATTTT. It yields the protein CASSERRGGADTQYF.

The CDR3 sequence: CASSSQGTTGDEQYF. For the CDR3, the DNA is TGCGCCAGCAGCTCACAAGGGACTACGGGGGATGAGCAGTACTTC. V usage is TRBV5-1 and J usage is TRBJ2-5; 7 bases map to TRBD2. J gave up 11 bases and V 3 bases, and 16 bases lay outside the gene matches. This CDR3 comprises 15 residues. CDR1 and CDR2 from the germline V gene are SGHRS and YFSETQ.

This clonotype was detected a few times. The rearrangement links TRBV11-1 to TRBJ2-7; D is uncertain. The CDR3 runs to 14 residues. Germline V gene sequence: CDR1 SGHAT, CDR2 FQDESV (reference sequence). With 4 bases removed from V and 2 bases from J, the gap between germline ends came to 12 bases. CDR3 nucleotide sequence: TGTGCCAGCAGCTCAGAGCCCAGTACCTACGAGCAGTACTTC. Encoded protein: CASSSEPSTYEQYF.

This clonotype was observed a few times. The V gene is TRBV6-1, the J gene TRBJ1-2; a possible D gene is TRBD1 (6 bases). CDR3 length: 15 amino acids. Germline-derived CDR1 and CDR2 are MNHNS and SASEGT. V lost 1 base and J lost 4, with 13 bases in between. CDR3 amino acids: CASSEVQGIAYGYTF. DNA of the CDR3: TGTGCCAGCAGTGAAGTCCAGGGGATCGCCTATGGCTACACCTTC.

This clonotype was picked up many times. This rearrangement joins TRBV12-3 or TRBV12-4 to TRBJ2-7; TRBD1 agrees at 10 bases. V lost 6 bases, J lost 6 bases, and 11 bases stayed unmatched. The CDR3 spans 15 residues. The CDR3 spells CASRTDRGLRREQYF. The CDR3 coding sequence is TGTGCCAGCAGGACAGACAGGGGGCTTAGGCGCGAGCAGTACTTC.

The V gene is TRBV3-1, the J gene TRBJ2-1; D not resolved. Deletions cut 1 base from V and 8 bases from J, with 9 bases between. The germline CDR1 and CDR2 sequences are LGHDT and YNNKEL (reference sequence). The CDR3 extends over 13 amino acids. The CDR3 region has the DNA TGTGCCAGCAGCCAAGGTCGTCTTTATGAGCAGTTCTTC. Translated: CASSQGRLYEQFF.

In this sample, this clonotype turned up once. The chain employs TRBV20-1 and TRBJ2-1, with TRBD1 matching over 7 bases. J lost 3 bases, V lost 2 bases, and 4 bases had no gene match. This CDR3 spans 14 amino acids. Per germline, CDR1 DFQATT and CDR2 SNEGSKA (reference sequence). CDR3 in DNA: TGCAGTGCTAGACGACAGGGTTGCTACAATGAGCAGTTCTTC. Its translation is CSARRQGCYNEQFF.

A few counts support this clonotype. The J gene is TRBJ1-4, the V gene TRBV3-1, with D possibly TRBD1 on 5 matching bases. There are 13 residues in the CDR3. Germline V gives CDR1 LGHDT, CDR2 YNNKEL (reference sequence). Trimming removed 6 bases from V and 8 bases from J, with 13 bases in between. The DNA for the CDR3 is TGTGCCAGCAGTGAGACGAAGGGGGAAAAACTGTTTTTT. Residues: CASSETKGEKLFF.

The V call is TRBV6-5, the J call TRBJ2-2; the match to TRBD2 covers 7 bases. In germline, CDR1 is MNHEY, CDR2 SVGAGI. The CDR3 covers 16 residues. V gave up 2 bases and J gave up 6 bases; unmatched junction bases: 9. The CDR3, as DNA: TGTGCCAGCAGTTACAGGCTAGCGGTTAAGGCCGGGGAGCTGTTTTTT. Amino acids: CASSYRLAVKAGELFF.

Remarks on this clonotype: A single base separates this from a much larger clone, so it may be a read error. The CDR3 DNA sequence: TGTGCCAGCAATGCCTCAGGGGGATCTCCCGAACTGGATACGCAGTATTTT. This sequence encodes CASNASGGSPELDTQYF. The rearrangement uses TRBV12-3 or TRBV12-4 and TRBJ2-3; 7 nucleotides align to TRBD1. J gave up 6 bases and V 7 bases, and 19 bases lay outside the gene matches. This CDR3 comprises 17 residues.

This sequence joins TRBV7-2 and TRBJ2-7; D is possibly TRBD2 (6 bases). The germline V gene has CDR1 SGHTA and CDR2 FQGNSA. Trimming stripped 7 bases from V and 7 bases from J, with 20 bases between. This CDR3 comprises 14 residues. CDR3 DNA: TGTGCCAGCAAGTCGGGGACTTTTCCGCAAGAGCAGTACTTC. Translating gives CASKSGTFPQEQYF.

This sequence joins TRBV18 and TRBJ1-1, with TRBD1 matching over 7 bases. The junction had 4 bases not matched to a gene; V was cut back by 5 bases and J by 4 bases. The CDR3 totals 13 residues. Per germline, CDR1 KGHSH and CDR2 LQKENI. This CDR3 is CASSNRGGTEAFF. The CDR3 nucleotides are TGTGCCAGCTCAAACAGGGGAGGCACTGAAGCTTTCTTT.

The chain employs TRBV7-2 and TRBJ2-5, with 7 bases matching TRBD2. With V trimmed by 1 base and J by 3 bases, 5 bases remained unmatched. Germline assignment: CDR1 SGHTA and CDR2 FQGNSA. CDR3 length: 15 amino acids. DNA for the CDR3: TGTGCCAGCAGCTTAGTTTTTGCGGGAGAAGAGACCCAGTACTTC. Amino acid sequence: CASSLVFAGEETQYF.

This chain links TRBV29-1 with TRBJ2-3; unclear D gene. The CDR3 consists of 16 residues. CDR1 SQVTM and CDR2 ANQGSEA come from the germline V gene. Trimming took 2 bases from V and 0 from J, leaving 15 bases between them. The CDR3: CSVEMLWHPSTDTQYF. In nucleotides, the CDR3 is TGCAGCGTTGAAATGTTATGGCACCCCAGCACAGATACGCAGTATTTT.

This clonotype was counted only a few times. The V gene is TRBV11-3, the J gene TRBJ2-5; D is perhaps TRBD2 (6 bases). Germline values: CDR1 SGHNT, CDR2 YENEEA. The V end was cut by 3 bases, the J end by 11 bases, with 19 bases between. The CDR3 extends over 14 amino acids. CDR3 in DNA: TGTGCCAGCAGCTTTTCAGGACTAAAGGCGGAGCAGTACTTC. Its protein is CASSFSGLKAEQYF.